What follows is one TCR beta chain and its context. What it binds is not known. The germline V gene encodes CDR1 SGHVS and CDR2 FQNEAQ. Trimming pared 2 bases from V and 5 bases from J, leaving 13 bases between. The CDR3 extends over 15 amino acids. The sample belongs to a study of Ad26.COV2.S vaccination and SARS-CoV-2 variants. Overall study results and limits: It is possible that the TCR breadth and depth analyses underestimated the total T cell responses. The placebo group had lower spike-specific TCR breadth than the vaccine recipients did. Placebo recipients and vaccine recipients were similar in non-spike TCR breadth. Post-vaccination spike-specific CD8+ and CD4+ T cell responses reportedly had substantial breadth.

Here immunoSEQ multiplex PCR was the method, and the copy in TCRdb shows in-frame clones only, minus some. Of nearly 7,000 clones in the sample, roughly 84% were seen once. Material: peripheral blood, obtained after recovery from COVID-19. The sequence was collected from a human donor who had recovered from COVID-19. The V and J genes are TRBV7-8 and TRBJ2-1, with D unresolved. The CDR3 sequence: CASSLNVNRNNEQFF. The CDR3 DNA reads TGTGCCAGCAGCTTAAACGTTAATAGAAACAATGAGCAGTTCTTC.